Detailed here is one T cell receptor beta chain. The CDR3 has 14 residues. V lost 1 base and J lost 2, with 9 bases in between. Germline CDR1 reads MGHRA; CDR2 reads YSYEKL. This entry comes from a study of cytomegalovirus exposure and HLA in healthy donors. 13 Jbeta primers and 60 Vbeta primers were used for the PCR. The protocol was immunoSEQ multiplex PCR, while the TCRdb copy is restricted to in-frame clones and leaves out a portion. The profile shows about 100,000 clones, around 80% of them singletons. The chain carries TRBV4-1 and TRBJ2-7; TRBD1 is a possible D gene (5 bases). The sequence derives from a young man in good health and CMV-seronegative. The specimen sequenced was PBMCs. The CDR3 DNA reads TGCGCCAGCAGCCAAGTAGAGACAGCCTACGAGCAGTACTTC. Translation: CASSQVETAYEQYF.